This T cell receptor beta chain was retrieved from a study of early stage breast cancer tumors (dated by TCRdb to the late 2010s). About the study as a whole: Of the 15 to 20 invasive breast tumors, roughly 12 were found to be estrogen receptor-positive, progesterone receptor-positive and HER2-negative. Of the roughly twelve ER+/PR+/HER2- tumors, eight were classified as invasive ductal carcinomas and four as invasive lobular carcinomas. The average read coverage per sample was about 10-fold. Across all samples, roughly 2,800,000 templates representing over a million unique clonotypes were detected. What the research found in general, with its limitations: Repertoires from blood and normal breast were more alike than repertoires from blood and tumor, and in about 90% of the 16 patients, comparing each tissue with blood separated tumor from normal. Because the cohort was small, analysis by tumor subtype was not possible. Chain pairing and functional markers such as CD4, CD8 and FOXP3 were missed by bulk genomic DNA sequencing of unsorted cells. Compared with adjacent normal breast tissue, tumors had higher clonality and roughly 2.5-fold greater T cell density. Enriched TCRB sequences shared across patients were found to be mostly commonly generated sequences that were unlikely to play an important role in the tumor microenvironment.

Every sample was amplified as two independent genomic DNA replicates, using approximately 0.54 ug for blood and roughly 1.6 ug for tumor or normal breast. Following the manufacturer's instructions, the ImmunoSeq Intro kit was used to carry out TCRB sequencing on genomic DNA. Multiplex PCR was run for about 30 cycles using proprietary primers and spike-in control sequences for absolute quantification. Single-end 150-bp reads were used to sequence an 87-bp fragment covering the CDR3 and the flanking V and J genes. Each lane of an Illumina MiSeq running version 3.0 chemistry carried seven multiplexed samples, with two replicates apiece. The paper's processing steps were these. The vendor's proprietary pipeline handled the raw data processing, merging both replicates into a single result for each sample. Productive rearrangements sharing the V-gene family, CDR3 amino acid sequence and J-gene segment were defined as clonotypes. Clonality was computed as 1 minus the normalized Shannon entropy (Pielou evenness) of TCRB abundances. T cell density was estimated by dividing total templates by the number of input cells inferred from the DNA input amount. Recon with default parameters was used to estimate total repertoire diversity and clonality. Tumor-enriched clonotypes were defined as having over 0.1% abundance in tumor and at least 32-fold higher abundance than in normal breast. Held by TCRdb, this immuneACCESS table contains in-frame sequences only and omits some clones. Under half of the omission traces to an unresolved V gene where checked; the cause of the rest is unknown. For V, J and clone size, that table is used; D and trimming come from the DNA. This sample is represented by about 8,400 clones; about 80% of them were singletons. The top ten clonotypes cover around 7.9% of the sample.

Between the V and J ends, shortened by 2 bases and 7 bases respectively, the junction contains 6 bases. CDR1 and CDR2 are read off the germline V gene as MNHEY and SVGAGI. The CDR3 sequence holds 13 residues, the cysteine and phenylalanine included. Only the CDR3 part of the read is kept: 39 bases, read in frame from the first base. As for this clone: The antigen this receptor binds is unknown. No clone much larger than this one lies a single base away; base qualities are absent.

Adjacent normal breast tissue was collected roughly 1.8-4 cm away from the tumor, rinsed in PBS and stored in prechilled RNAlater. Normal breast tissue often required about 85-320 mg of tissue for sufficient DNA because of high lipid content and low cell density. The study profiled bulk TCR beta-chain repertoires in matched peripheral blood, tumor and adjacent normal breast tissue taken from about 15 patients with early-stage breast cancer. The Qiagen AllPrep DNA/RNA Mini kit was used for genomic DNA extraction. The rearrangement combines TRBV6-5 with TRBJ1-6; the D gene remains uncertain. The clonotype originates from a person between 60 and 69 years old with breast cancer. Sequenced material: normal breast tissue next to the tumor. The nucleotide sequence reads TGTGCCAGCAGTTACAGAGGGAATTCACCCCTCCACTTT. Its product reads: CASSYRGNSPLHF.